Below, 20 T cell receptor beta chains from the same sample are listed, as sequenced in a study of blood T cell repertoires in COVID-19. Libraries were prepared by immunoSEQ multiplex PCR; TCRdb keeps only in-frame clonotypes and omits some of them. The sample holds approximately 140,000 clones, 70% to 90% seen once. The sample taken for sequencing was peripheral blood. Receptors originate from a woman aged 60-75 years with COVID-19, enrolled during active disease.

The chain links TRBV9 to TRBJ2-3; 7 bases line up with TRBD2. V gave up 0 bases and J gave up 1 base; unmatched junction bases: 8. The CDR3 is 17 amino acids. CDR1 is SGDLS, CDR2 YYNGEE, per germline. CDR3 protein: CASSVAGGVAGTDTQYF. The CDR3 coding sequence is TGTGCCAGCAGCGTAGCTGGGGGGGTAGCGGGCACAGATACGCAGTATTTT.

CDR3 in amino acids: CASSGHRGVQETQYF. CDR3 nucleotide sequence: TGTGCCAGCAGCGGCCACAGGGGGGTCCAAGAGACCCAGTACTTC. This rearrangement joins TRBV13 to TRBJ2-5, with TRBD1 identical over 8 bases. After removal of 5 bases from V and 1 base from J, the junction contained 6 bases not matched to a gene. The length of the CDR3 is 15 residues. Germline CDR1 is PRHDT and CDR2 is FYEKMQ (reference sequence).

The chain couples TRBV13 to TRBJ1-1, with no clear D. The CDR3 is 15 residues long. V was clipped by 1 base and J by 0 bases, with 9 bases between them. The germline V gene has CDR1 PRHDT and CDR2 FYEKMQ (reference sequence). CDR3 nucleotide sequence: TGTGCCAGCAGCTTAGATGGTCAGTTGAACACTGAAGCTTTCTTT. The encoded protein is CASSLDGQLNTEAFF.

This clone was seen more than once but under ten times. This chain joins TRBV18 and TRBJ1-2, with 9 bases matching TRBD1. V lost 5 bases to trimming and J lost 4 bases; unmatched junction nucleotides: 14. Germline lookup yields CDR1 KGHSH and CDR2 LQKENI. This CDR3 has 17 residues. The CDR3 reads CASSSAGQGSGGYGYTF. The CDR3 coding sequence is TGTGCCAGCTCAAGCGCGGGACAGGGTAGCGGTGGCTATGGCTACACCTTC.

The gene calls are TRBV19 and TRBJ2-3; weak D call: TRBD1 (5 bases). The CDR3 runs 17 residues. Germline CDR1 reads LNHDA; CDR2 reads SQIVND (reference sequence). Trimming shortened V by 3 bases and J by 4 bases, and 20 bases separated the two germline ends. The CDR3 DNA sequence: TGTGCCAGTAGTATTAGTAGGACACCACGAAGATCAGATACGCAGTATTTT. Protein sequence: CASSISRTPRRSDTQYF.

The chain combines TRBV6-1 with TRBJ2-3, with a tentative D call TRBD2 (5 bases). Trimming shortened V by 2 bases and J by 6 bases, and 12 bases separated the two germline ends. Per germline, CDR1 MNHNS and CDR2 SASEGT. This CDR3 region has 14 residues. This chain's CDR3 is CASSEHVGVDTQYF. The DNA for the CDR3 is TGTGCCAGCAGTGAACATGTGGGAGTGGATACGCAGTATTTT.

The chain combines TRBV5-1 with TRBJ1-1; weak D call: TRBD1 (6 bases). V was shortened by 7 bases and J by 9 bases, with 16 bases between the two germline ends. The germline gives CDR1 SGHRS, CDR2 YFSETQ. CDR3 length: 12 residues. The CDR3 here is CASSVLQGKAFF. Written as DNA, the CDR3 is TGCGCCAGCTCGGTCCTACAGGGTAAAGCTTTCTTT.

In its sample, this clone was seen once. The chain combines TRBV4-3 with TRBJ2-7; the D gene is possibly TRBD1 (6 bases). This CDR3 has 16 amino acids. With 1 base removed from V and 0 bases from J, the gap between germline ends came to 13 bases. From germline, CDR1 is LGHNA and CDR2 YSLEER. The CDR3 here is CASSQGDTQSSYEQYF. For the CDR3, the DNA is TGCGCCAGCAGCCAAGGGGACACCCAAAGCTCCTACGAGCAGTACTTC.

This CDR3 reads CASSVLTGAETDTQYF. The CDR3 coding sequence is TGCGCCAGCAGCGTACTAACAGGGGCCGAGACAGATACGCAGTATTTT. This sequence joins TRBV5-1 and TRBJ2-3, with 7 bases matching TRBD1. Per the germline V gene, CDR1 is SGHRS and CDR2 is YFSETQ. V shed 4 bases, J shed 3 bases, and the junction held 11 bases outside the gene matches. This CDR3 has 16 amino acids. The full variable domain, its missing parts supplied by reference TRBV5-1 and TRBJ2-3, is KAGVTQTPRYLIKTRGQQVTLSCSPISGHRSVSWYQQTPGQGLQFLFEYFSETQRNKGNFPGRFSGRQFSNSRSEMNVSTLELGDSALYLCASSVLTGAETDTQYFGPGTRLTVL.

The gene calls are TRBV6-6 and TRBJ1-1; 7 bases map to TRBD1. This CDR3 comprises 14 residues. Germline assignment: CDR1 MNHNY and CDR2 SVGAGI (reference sequence). Trimming cost V 4 bases and J 7 bases; bases outside gene matches: 9. The CDR3, as DNA: TGTGCCAGCAGTTGGGGACAGCAATCTAATGAAGCTTTCTTT. This translates into CASSWGQQSNEAFF.

Only a few counts were recorded for this clone. The chain employs TRBV4-1 and TRBJ1-4; no clear D. This CDR3 spans 13 amino acids. V was trimmed by 1 base and J by 8 bases, leaving 8 bases between them. From germline, CDR1 is MGHRA and CDR2 YSYEKL. CDR3 residues: CASSQAAPEKLFF. The CDR3 DNA follows: TGCGCCAGCAGCCAAGCCGCGCCCGAAAAACTGTTTTTT.

V usage is TRBV4-1 and J usage is TRBJ2-1; 7 nucleotides align to TRBD1. This CDR3 is 17 amino acids long. Germline V lookup: CDR1 MGHRA, CDR2 YSYEKL. V was clipped by 0 bases and J by 5 bases; unmatched bases: 10. CDR3: CASSQEEYRGPNNEQFF. CDR3 nucleotide sequence: TGCGCCAGCAGCCAAGAAGAATACAGGGGCCCAAACAATGAGCAGTTCTTC.

The rearrangement joins TRBV9 to TRBJ1-1; 9 positions match TRBD1. In germline, CDR1 is SGDLS, CDR2 YYNGEE. Trimming took 0 bases from V and 3 from J; bases not matched to a gene: 15. This CDR3 contains 19 residues. In DNA form, the CDR3 reads TGTGCCAGCAGCGTAGGTACGGGACAGGGCTTCCGCTATGACACTGAAGCTTTCTTT. Its translation: CASSVGTGQGFRYDTEAFF.

This rearrangement joins TRBV5-1 to TRBJ2-1; D not certain. Germline V lookup: CDR1 SGHRS, CDR2 YFSETQ. V gave up 1 base and J gave up 2 bases, with 4 bases separating them. There are 13 residues in the CDR3. CDR3 nucleotide sequence: TGCGCCAGCAGCTTGACACCCTACAATGAGCAGTTCTTC. It specifies CASSLTPYNEQFF.

As regards this clone: This specimen includes other DNA sequences encoding the same CDR3. The CDR3 nucleotides are TGTGCCAGCAGTCAACCGGGACAGTTCTCTGGAAACACCATATATTTT. It codes for CASSQPGQFSGNTIYF. The chain combines TRBV3-1 (or the pseudogene TRBV3-2) with TRBJ1-3; TRBD1 agrees at 7 bases. Per the germline V gene, CDR1 is LGHDT and CDR2 is YNNKEL (reference sequence). After removal of 6 bases from V and 0 bases from J, the junction contained 8 bases not matched to a gene. The length of the CDR3 is 16 residues.

This sequence joins TRBV9 and TRBJ2-3; possible D gene TRBD1, 6 bases. The CDR3 is made up of 14 amino acids. Germline CDR1 SGDLS, CDR2 YYNGEE. V was trimmed by 3 bases and J by 6 bases, leaving 14 bases between them. Here the CDR3 reads CASSEGEPRDTQYF. CDR3 DNA sequence: TGTGCCAGCAGCGAGGGGGAGCCAAGGGATACGCAGTATTTT.

The V gene is TRBV4-3, the J gene TRBJ2-3; D may be TRBD1 (6 bases). Germline V lookup: CDR1 LGHNA, CDR2 YSLEER. This CDR3 is 14 amino acids long. Trimming took off 6 bases at V and 4 bases at J, with 14 bases between the two ends. CDR3 DNA: TGCGCCAGCAGAGCTACAGGGTTTTCAGATACGCAGTATTTT. Its protein is CASRATGFSDTQYF.

This chain uses TRBV19 with TRBJ1-6, with D maybe TRBD1 (6 bases). Germline V CDR1 and CDR2: LNHDA, SQIVND (reference sequence). The germline V and J ends were trimmed by 0 bases and 10 bases, with 13 bases remaining between them. The length of the CDR3 is 15 residues. CDR3 DNA: TGTGCCAGTAGTATAGACAGGGGTGGATTGTCACCCCTCCACTTT. This codes for CASSIDRGGLSPLHF.

Written as DNA, the CDR3 is TGTGCCAGCAGCTTACGGGGGACAGGGACTGAAGCTTTCTTT. Amino acids: CASSLRGTGTEAFF. The chain employs TRBV7-3 and TRBJ1-1; 9 bases are shared with TRBD1. Germline loops: CDR1 SGHTA, CDR2 FQGTGA. This CDR3 is 14 amino acids long. Trimming at V came to 2 bases and at J to 5 bases, leaving 3 bases not matched to a gene.

This clone showed up just once. The chain links TRBV29-1 to TRBJ2-3; TRBD1 agrees at 7 bases. The CDR3 sequence is 13 residues long. V lost 4 bases to trimming and J lost 2 bases; unmatched junction nucleotides: 3. In germline, CDR1 is SQVTM, CDR2 ANQGSEA. The CDR3 sequence: CSVVGTATDTQYF. The CDR3 DNA follows: TGCAGCGTTGTAGGGACAGCCACAGATACGCAGTATTTT.